These 23 T cell receptor beta chains were sequenced from one sample in a study of T-cell reconstitution after alpha-beta-depleted transplantation in children. Using unique molecular identifiers, the investigators prepared the TCRbeta library. MiXCR, applied by TCRdb to the PCR reads, yields one record per CDR3 protein. This sample has 700,000 to 950,000 distinct CDR3 sequences, with less than 20% found just once. Here the sequenced sample was PBMCs, mostly from graft donor cells, taken 360 days after TCRalphabeta/CD19-depleted stem cell transplant. The receptor source for this set is a male patient aged 10 to 17 who had a stem cell transplant for acute lymphoblastic leukemia, so the T cells may come from the graft donor.

This clonotype was picked up a small number of times. The V and J genes are TRBV9 and TRBJ1-1, with 8 positions matching TRBD1. The CDR3 length is 15 residues. Losses at the gene ends were 4 bases for V and 3 bases for J; bases not matched to a gene: 8. Germline lookup yields CDR1 SGDLS and CDR2 YYNGEE. The CDR3 DNA reads TGTGCCAGCAGCACTCACAGGGGGGGTGACACTGAAGCTTTCTTT. This encodes CASSTHRGGDTEAFF.

The sample holds a few counts of this clonotype. The V gene is TRBV2, the J gene TRBJ2-2; 8 bases fit TRBD2. This CDR3 is built from 17 residues. The germline gives CDR1 SNHLY, CDR2 FYNNEI. J gave up 0 bases and V 6 bases, and 9 bases lay outside the gene matches. This CDR3 is CASSSSGPESNTGELFF. DNA of the CDR3: TGTGCCAGCAGCTCTAGCGGGCCCGAATCGAACACCGGGGAGCTGTTTTTT. The full variable domain, its missing parts supplied by reference TRBV2 and TRBJ2-2, is EPEVTQTPSHQVTQMGQEVILRCVPISNHLYFYWYRQILGQKVEFLVSFYNNEISEKSEIFDDQFSVERPDGSNFTLKIRSTKLEDSAMYFCASSSSGPESNTGELFFGEGSRLTVL.

The rearrangement uses TRBV29-1 and TRBJ2-1; TRBD2 matches at 7 bases. V shed 4 bases and J 4 bases; nucleotides not matched to a gene: 10. Germline V gives CDR1 SQVTM, CDR2 ANQGSEA. CDR3 size: 15 residues. The DNA of the CDR3 is TGCAGCGTTGTCCCGGGGCTAGCGGTATACAATGAGCAGTTCTTC. Protein product: CSVVPGLAVYNEQFF.

The chain recombines TRBV7-8 with TRBJ2-7; tentatively, D is TRBD1 (6 bases). This CDR3 has 16 residues. Between the trimmed V and J ends, which lost 0 bases and 3 bases, there was a span of 15 bases. Germline V CDR1 and CDR2: SGHVS, FQNEAQ. CDR3 sequence reads: CASSLALNRDNYEQYF. The CDR3 nucleotides read TGTGCCAGCAGCTTAGCGCTTAACAGGGACAACTACGAGCAGTACTTC.

This clonotype was detected only a few times. This chain joins TRBV4-1 and TRBJ1-1; D is undetermined. CDR3 size: 14 residues. Germline loops: CDR1 MGHRA, CDR2 YSYEKL. Trimming removed 0 bases from V and 0 bases from J, with 5 bases in between. CDR3 amino acids: CASSQEGMNTEAFF. The CDR3 nucleotides are TGCGCCAGCAGCCAAGAGGGGATGAACACTGAAGCTTTCTTT.

There are a few counts of this clonotype. CDR3 coding DNA: TGTGCCAGTAGTATACGGACAGATGCCTACGAGCAGTACTTC. Translating gives CASSIRTDAYEQYF. V and J are TRBV19 and TRBJ2-7; TRBD1 is a possible D gene (6 bases). V lost 2 bases to trimming and J lost 2 bases, with 10 bases between them. Germline V gene sequence: CDR1 LNHDA, CDR2 SQIVND (reference sequence). CDR3 length: 14 amino acids.

In its sample, this clonotype was seen a few times. The rearrangement uses TRBV4-1 and TRBJ1-2, with 10 nucleotides matching TRBD1. J was trimmed by 8 bases and V by 6 bases; bases with no gene match: 12. Germline values: CDR1 MGHRA, CDR2 YSYEKL. The CDR3 has 15 amino acids. DNA of the CDR3: TGCGCCAGCAGGAGCGGGGCCGGGACAGGGGTAGGCTACACCTTC. Residues: CASRSGAGTGVGYTF.

This clonotype has a handful of counts. The V gene is TRBV12-3 or TRBV12-4, the J gene TRBJ1-6; a possible D gene is TRBD1 (5 bases). The CDR3 sequence is 13 residues long. Deletions cut 8 bases from V and 7 bases from J, with 12 bases between. The CDR3 reads CASLWGWNSPLHF. As DNA, the CDR3 is TGTGCCAGCTTGTGGGGGTGGAATTCACCCCTCCACTTT.

The rearrangement uses TRBV5-3 and TRBJ2-1; TRBD1 matches at 10 bases. TRBV5-3 is labeled an ORF, and its function is uncertain. Trimming at V came to 3 bases and at J to 0 bases, leaving 12 bases not matched to a gene. The CDR3 length is 19 residues. The CDR3 DNA is TGTGCCAGAAGCTCAGACAGGGGGCAAATTTTCAGCTCCTACAATGAGCAGTTCTTC. It specifies CARSSDRGQIFSSYNEQFF.

The V call is TRBV23-1, the J call TRBJ1-1; D is uncertain. TRBV23-1 is an open reading frame, and its role is uncertain. The ends were cut back, 7 bases at V and 0 bases at J, with 12 bases in the middle. This CDR3 contains 14 residues. CDR3 coding DNA: TGCGCCAGCAATAGTCCAGGAGTGAACACTGAAGCTTTCTTT. Its translation: CASNSPGVNTEAFF.

The genes are TRBV7-2 and TRBJ2-5; D is unclear. Trimming stripped 1 base from V and 5 bases from J, with 17 bases between. The germline V gene encodes CDR1 SGHTA and CDR2 FQGNSA. This CDR3 spans 16 amino acids. The CDR3 loop is CASSLVRVRVGETQYF. The CDR3 nucleotides read TGTGCCAGCAGCTTAGTCCGGGTGCGAGTGGGGGAGACCCAGTACTTC.

This clonotype was detected only a few times. The chain links TRBV20-1 to TRBJ2-5, with 8 bases lining up with TRBD2. In germline, CDR1 is DFQATT, CDR2 SNEGSKA (reference sequence). The CDR3 is made up of 18 amino acids. After removal of 1 base from V and 2 bases from J, the junction contained 15 bases not matched to a gene. The CDR3 nucleotides read TGCAGTGCTAGAGCCCCCTTAGGGGTAGCGGGACCTCAAGAGACCCAGTACTTC. Its protein is CSARAPLGVAGPQETQYF.

The J gene is TRBJ2-7, the V gene TRBV3-1; TRBD2 matches 14 bases. From germline, CDR1 is LGHDT and CDR2 YNNKEL (reference sequence). Trimming cost V 4 bases and J 10 bases; bases outside gene matches: 9. CDR3 length: 15 residues. CDR3 residues: CASSRIGLAGGHQYF. CDR3 nucleotide sequence: TGTGCCAGCAGCCGAATAGGACTAGCGGGAGGTCATCAGTACTTC.

This clonotype has just a few counts. The CDR3 here is CASSLSLWGSGIYGYTF. The CDR3 nucleotides read TGTGCCAGCAGTCTGAGCCTGTGGGGCAGTGGCATCTATGGCTACACCTTC. The chain links TRBV12-3 or TRBV12-4 to TRBJ1-2; TRBD1 is a possible D gene (5 bases). The CDR3 contains 17 residues. Trimming pared 5 bases from V and 4 bases from J, leaving 23 bases between.

With regard to this clonotype: Given the absence of the conserved phenylalanine or tryptophan at the CDR3 end, a read error is likely. The genes are TRBV5-1 and TRBJ1-2; TRBD1 agrees at 7 bases. The germline gives CDR1 SGHRS, CDR2 YFSETQ. V trimming: 3 bases; J trimming: 6 bases; junction bases outside the gene matches: 8. The CDR3 loop spans 14 amino acids. CDR3: CASSSRGEGHGYTS. Written as DNA, the CDR3 is TGCGCCAGCAGCTCCAGGGGGGAAGGACATGGCTACACCTCC.

This clonotype showed up just a few times. The chain couples TRBV9 to TRBJ1-6; unclear D gene. Trimming cost V 1 base and J 0 bases, with 8 bases left between them. The germline V gene encodes CDR1 SGDLS and CDR2 YYNGEE. This CDR3 spans 16 amino acids. CDR3 DNA sequence: TGTGCCAGCAGCGTATTGGGGAGCTCCTATAATTCACCCCTCCACTTT. Residues: CASSVLGSSYNSPLHF. The full variable domain, completed using reference TRBV9 and TRBJ1-6, is DSGVTQTPKHLITATGQRVTLRCSPRSGDLSVYWYQQSLDQGLQFLIQYYNGEERAKGNILERFSAQQFPDLHSELNLSSLELGDSALYFCASSVLGSSYNSPLHFGNGTRLTVT.

This clonotype appeared many times. The chain couples TRBV4-2 to TRBJ2-7, with a weak D call TRBD2 (5 bases). Trimming pared 3 bases from V and 3 bases from J, leaving 15 bases between. Per germline, CDR1 LGHNA and CDR2 YNFKEQ. The CDR3 extends over 15 amino acids. The chain's CDR3 is CASSHFNPGSYEQYF. The CDR3 bases are TGTGCCAGCAGCCACTTTAATCCGGGAAGCTACGAGCAGTACTTC.

This clonotype appeared a few times. The V gene is TRBV5-1, the J gene TRBJ2-3; D is ambiguous. V lost 2 bases, J lost 3 bases, and 7 bases lay in between. The CDR3 has 13 amino acids. Germline lookup yields CDR1 SGHRS and CDR2 YFSETQ. The CDR3 DNA reads TGCGCCAGCAGCTTTGAAGGGACAGATACGCAGTATTTT. As protein: CASSFEGTDTQYF.

This clonotype was observed a few times. The chain couples TRBV14 to TRBJ2-4; TRBD1 might be the D (5 bases). Trimming took 4 bases from V and 0 from J, leaving 22 bases between them. The germline CDR1 and CDR2 sequences are SGHDN and FVKESK. The CDR3 has 19 residues. The CDR3: CASSRAQGSLRLAKNIQYF. The CDR3 DNA is TGTGCCAGCAGCCGAGCGCAGGGCTCATTGCGCCTAGCCAAAAACATTCAGTACTTC. The variable domain in full, with the rest retrieved from reference TRBV14 and TRBJ2-4, is EAGVTQFPSHSVIEKGQTVTLRCDPISGHDNLYWYRRVMGKEIKFLLHFVKESKQDESGMPNNRFLAERTGGTYSTLKVQPAELEDSGVYFCASSRAQGSLRLAKNIQYFGAGTRLSVL.

This chain links TRBV6-5 with TRBJ2-3, with D perhaps matching TRBD1 or TRBD2 (6 bases each). This CDR3 is built from 15 residues. Germline CDR1 MNHEY, CDR2 SVGAGI. Trimming removed 6 bases from V and 2 bases from J, with 15 bases in between. The CDR3 DNA is TGTGCCAGCAGGTACAGGGACTGGCCCACAGATACGCAGTATTTT. Protein: CASRYRDWPTDTQYF.

This clonotype occurred many times. The chain recombines TRBV9 with TRBJ2-7; 10 nucleotides agree with TRBD2. The CDR3 spans 15 residues. Unmatched junction bases numbered 6, after V lost 2 bases and J lost 4 bases. Germline assignment: CDR1 SGDLS and CDR2 YYNGEE. The CDR3 DNA follows: TGTGCCAGCAGCGTGGGCACTAGCGGGGCTTACGAGCAGTACTTC. This codes for CASSVGTSGAYEQYF. Based on the CDR3 plus reference TRBV9 and TRBJ2-7, the full variable domain is DSGVTQTPKHLITATGQRVTLRCSPRSGDLSVYWYQQSLDQGLQFLIQYYNGEERAKGNILERFSAQQFPDLHSELNLSSLELGDSALYFCASSVGTSGAYEQYFGPGTRLTVT.

CDR3 in DNA: TGTGCCAGCAGCTTCATCGGCGGGGTTTCCTACAATGAGCAGTTCTTC. This encodes CASSFIGGVSYNEQFF. The J gene is TRBJ2-1, the V gene TRBV7-9, with a tentative D call TRBD2 (6 bases). V was pared by 3 bases and J by 1 base, with 13 bases between. The length of the CDR3 is 16 residues. Germline CDR1 and CDR2: SEHNR and FQNEAQ (reference sequence).

Ten or more counts support this clonotype. This chain connects TRBV12-3 or TRBV12-4 to TRBJ2-7; unclear D gene. This CDR3 comprises 14 residues. V dropped 2 bases and J dropped 4 bases, with 12 bases sitting between them. The CDR3 loop is CASSLYATIYEQYF. The DNA for the CDR3 is TGTGCCAGCAGTTTATATGCGACCATTTACGAGCAGTACTTC.